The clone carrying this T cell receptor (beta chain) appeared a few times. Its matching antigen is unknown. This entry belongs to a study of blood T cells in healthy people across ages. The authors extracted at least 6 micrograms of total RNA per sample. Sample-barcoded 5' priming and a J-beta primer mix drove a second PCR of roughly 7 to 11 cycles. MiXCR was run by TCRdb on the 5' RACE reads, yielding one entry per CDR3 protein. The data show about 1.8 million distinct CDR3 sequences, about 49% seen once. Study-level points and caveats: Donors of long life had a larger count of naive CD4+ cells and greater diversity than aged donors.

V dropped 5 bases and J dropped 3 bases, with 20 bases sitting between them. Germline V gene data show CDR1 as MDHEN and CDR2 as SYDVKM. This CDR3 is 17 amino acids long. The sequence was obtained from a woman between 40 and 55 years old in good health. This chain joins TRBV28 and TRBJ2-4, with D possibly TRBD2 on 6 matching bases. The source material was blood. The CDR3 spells CASSRLGGPKNKNIQYF. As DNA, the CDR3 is TGTGCCAGCAGTCGCCTCGGAGGGCCTAAAAACAAAAACATTCAGTACTTC.